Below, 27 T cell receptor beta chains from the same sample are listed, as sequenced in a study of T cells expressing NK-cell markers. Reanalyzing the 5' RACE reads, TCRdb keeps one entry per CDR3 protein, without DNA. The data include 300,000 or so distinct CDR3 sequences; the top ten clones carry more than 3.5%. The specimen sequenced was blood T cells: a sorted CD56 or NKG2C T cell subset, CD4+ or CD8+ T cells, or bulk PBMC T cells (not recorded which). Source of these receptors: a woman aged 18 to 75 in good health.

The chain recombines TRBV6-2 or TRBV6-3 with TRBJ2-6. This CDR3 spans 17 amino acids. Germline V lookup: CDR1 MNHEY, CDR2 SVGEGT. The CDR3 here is CASSYLVYISGANVLTF.

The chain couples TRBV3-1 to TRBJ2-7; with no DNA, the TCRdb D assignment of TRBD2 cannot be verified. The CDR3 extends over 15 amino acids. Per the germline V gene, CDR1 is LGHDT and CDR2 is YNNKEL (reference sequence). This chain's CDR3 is CASTNRGGFSYEQYF.

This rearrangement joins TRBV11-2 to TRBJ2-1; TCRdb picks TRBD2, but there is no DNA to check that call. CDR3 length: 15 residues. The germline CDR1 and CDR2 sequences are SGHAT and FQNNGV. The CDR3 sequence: CASSPRYSGKNEQFF.

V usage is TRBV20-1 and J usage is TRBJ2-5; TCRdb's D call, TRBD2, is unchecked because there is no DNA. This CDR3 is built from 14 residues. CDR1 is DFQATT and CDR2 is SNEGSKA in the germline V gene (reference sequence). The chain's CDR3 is CSASERGAQETQYF.

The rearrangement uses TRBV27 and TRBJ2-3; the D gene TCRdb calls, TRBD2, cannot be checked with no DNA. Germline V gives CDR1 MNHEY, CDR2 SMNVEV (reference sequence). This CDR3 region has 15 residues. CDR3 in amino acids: CASSPSGSFSDTQYF.

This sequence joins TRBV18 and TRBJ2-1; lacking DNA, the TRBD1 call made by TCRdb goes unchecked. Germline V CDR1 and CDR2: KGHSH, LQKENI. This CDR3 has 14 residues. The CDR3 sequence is CASSPAGGYNEQFF.

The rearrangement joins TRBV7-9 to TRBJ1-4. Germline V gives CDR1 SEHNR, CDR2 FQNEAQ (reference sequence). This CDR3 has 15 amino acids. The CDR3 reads CASSTKVPTNEKLFF.

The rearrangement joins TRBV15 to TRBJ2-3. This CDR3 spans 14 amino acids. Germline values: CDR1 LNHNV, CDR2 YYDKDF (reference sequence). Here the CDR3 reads CATSRQTARDTQYF.

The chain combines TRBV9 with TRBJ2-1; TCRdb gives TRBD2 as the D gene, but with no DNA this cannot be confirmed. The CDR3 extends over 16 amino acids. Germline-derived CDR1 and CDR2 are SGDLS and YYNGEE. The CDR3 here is CASSPIPGTTYNEQFF.

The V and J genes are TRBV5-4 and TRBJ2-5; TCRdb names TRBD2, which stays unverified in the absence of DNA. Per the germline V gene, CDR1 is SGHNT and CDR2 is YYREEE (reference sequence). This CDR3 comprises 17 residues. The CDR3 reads CASSSGLAGLVQETQYF.

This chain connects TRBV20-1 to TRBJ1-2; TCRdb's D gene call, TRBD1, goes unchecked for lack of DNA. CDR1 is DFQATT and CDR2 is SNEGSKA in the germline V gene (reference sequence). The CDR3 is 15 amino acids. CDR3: CSARVVGVPHYGYTF.

This CDR3 reads CASSLGSSGLTDTQYF. The V and J genes are TRBV11-3 and TRBJ2-3; with no DNA, the TCRdb D assignment of TRBD2 cannot be verified. Germline-derived CDR1 and CDR2 are SGHNT and YENEEA. The CDR3 sequence is 16 residues long.

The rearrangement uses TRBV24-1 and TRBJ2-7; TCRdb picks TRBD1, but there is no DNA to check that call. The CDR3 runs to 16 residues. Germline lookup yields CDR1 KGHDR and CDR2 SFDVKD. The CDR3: CATSDKGAVQGDEQYF.

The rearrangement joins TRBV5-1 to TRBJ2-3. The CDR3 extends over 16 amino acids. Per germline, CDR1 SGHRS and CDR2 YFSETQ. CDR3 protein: CASSGSGRTSTDTQYF.

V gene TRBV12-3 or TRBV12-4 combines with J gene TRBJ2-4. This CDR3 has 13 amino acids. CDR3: CASSDLAKNIQYF.

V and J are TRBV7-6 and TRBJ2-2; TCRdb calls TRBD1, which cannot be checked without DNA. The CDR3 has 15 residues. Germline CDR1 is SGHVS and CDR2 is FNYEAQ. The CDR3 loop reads CASSLYRVGTGELFF.

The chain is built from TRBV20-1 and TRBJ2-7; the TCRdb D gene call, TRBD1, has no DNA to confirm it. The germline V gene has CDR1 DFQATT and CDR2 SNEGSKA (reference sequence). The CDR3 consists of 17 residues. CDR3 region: CSASTPRQIRGSYEQYF.

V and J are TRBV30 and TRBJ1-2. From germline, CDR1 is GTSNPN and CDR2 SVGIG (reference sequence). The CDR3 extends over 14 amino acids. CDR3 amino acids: CAWSAYGVGYGYTF.

This chain's CDR3 is CASRQGYGYTF. This chain uses TRBV6-2 or TRBV6-3 with TRBJ1-2; TCRdb proposes TRBD1, but this gene call is untestable without DNA. Germline assignment: CDR1 MNHEY and CDR2 SVGEGT. CDR3 length: 11 amino acids.

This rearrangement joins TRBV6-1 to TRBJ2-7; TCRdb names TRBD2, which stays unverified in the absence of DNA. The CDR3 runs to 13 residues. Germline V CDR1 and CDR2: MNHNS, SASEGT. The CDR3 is CASTYVQGYEQYF.

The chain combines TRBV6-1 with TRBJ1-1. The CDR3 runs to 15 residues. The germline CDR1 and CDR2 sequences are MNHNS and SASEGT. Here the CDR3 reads CASSPATAGNTEAFF.

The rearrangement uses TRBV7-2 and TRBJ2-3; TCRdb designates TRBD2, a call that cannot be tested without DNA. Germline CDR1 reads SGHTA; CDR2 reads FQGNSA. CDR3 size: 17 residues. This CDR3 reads CASSLAPSGKSTDTQYF.

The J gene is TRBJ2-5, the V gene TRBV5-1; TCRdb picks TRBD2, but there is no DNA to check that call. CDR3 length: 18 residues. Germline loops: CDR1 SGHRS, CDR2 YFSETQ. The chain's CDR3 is CASSLGWTSGGGQETQYF.

CDR3 sequence reads: CASSSRGTGTTLAKNIQYF. The V call is TRBV14, the J call TRBJ2-4; the TCRdb D gene call, TRBD1, has no DNA to confirm it. This CDR3 is 19 amino acids long. CDR1 is SGHDN and CDR2 is FVKESK in the germline V gene.

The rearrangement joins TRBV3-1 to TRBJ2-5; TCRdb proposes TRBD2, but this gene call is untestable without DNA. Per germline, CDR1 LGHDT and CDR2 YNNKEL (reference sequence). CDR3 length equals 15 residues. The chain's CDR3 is CASSPGTSGRKTQYF.

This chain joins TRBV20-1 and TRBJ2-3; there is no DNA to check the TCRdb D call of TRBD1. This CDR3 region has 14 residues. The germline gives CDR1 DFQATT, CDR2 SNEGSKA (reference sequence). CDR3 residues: CSATRQTSTDTQYF.

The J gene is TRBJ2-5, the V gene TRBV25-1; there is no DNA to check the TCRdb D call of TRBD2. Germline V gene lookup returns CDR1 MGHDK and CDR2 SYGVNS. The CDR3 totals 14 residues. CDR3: CASSVSAGYETQYF.